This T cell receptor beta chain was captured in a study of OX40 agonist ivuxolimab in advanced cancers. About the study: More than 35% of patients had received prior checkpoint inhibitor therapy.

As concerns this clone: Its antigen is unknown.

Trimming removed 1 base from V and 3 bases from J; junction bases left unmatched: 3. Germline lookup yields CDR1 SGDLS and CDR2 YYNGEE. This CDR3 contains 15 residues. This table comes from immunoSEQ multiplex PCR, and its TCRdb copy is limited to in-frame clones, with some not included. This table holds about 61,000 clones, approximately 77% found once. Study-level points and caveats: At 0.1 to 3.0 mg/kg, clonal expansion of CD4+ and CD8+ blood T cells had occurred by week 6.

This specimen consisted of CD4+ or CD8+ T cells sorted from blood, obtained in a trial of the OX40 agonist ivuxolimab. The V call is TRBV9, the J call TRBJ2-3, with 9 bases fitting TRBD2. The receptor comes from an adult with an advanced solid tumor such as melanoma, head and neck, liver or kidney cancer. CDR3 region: CASSVPAGGTDTQYF. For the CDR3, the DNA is TGTGCCAGCAGCGTACCGGCGGGAGGGACAGATACGCAGTATTTT.